The next 18 T cell receptor beta chains were all read from a single sample in a study of T cell responses to AZD1222 COVID-19 vaccine. The repertoire was sequenced with immunoSEQ multiplex PCR; TCRdb's copy has only in-frame clones and lacks some. The sample shows under 150,000 clones, approximately 85% of them seen only once. The sequenced sample was peripheral blood, obtained 28 days after the second AZD1222 dose. The receptors were sampled from an adult who received the AZD1222 COVID-19 vaccine.

The chain uses TRBV5-1 and TRBJ1-5, with a weak D call TRBD1 (6 bases). The length of the CDR3 is 14 residues. Germline values: CDR1 SGHRS, CDR2 YFSETQ. Trimming cost V 0 bases and J 7 bases, with 11 bases left between them. DNA for the CDR3: TGCGCCAGCAGCTTGGACGAGCAGGGGCAGCCCCAGCATTTT. Translation: CASSLDEQGQPQHF.

The chain is built from TRBV11-2 and TRBJ1-2, with TRBD1 matching 9 bases. Trimming at V came to 4 bases and at J to 1 base, leaving 10 bases not matched to a gene. There are 17 residues in the CDR3. Germline CDR1 is SGHAT and CDR2 is FQNNGV. CDR3 in DNA: TGTGCCAGCAGCTCACCGACCGGGACAGGGATTAACTATGGCTACACCTTC. This codes for CASSSPTGTGINYGYTF.

The chain joins TRBV4-1 to TRBJ1-2; 7 nucleotides agree with TRBD1. The V gene's germline CDR1 is MGHRA and CDR2 YSYEKL. J was trimmed by 4 bases and V by 0 bases; bases with no gene match: 17. The CDR3 consists of 19 residues. In DNA, the CDR3 is TGCGCCAGCAGCCAAGATCCAATAGACAGGGCGCTGGGGCTCTATGGCTACACCTTC. This encodes CASSQDPIDRALGLYGYTF.

This chain connects TRBV29-1 to TRBJ1-4; 8 nucleotides agree with TRBD1. This CDR3 has 13 residues. J lost 3 bases, V lost 6 bases, and 3 bases had no gene match. Germline V CDR1 and CDR2: SQVTM, ANQGSEA. CDR3 sequence: CSVDRGPNEKLFF. The CDR3 nucleotides read TGCAGCGTAGACAGGGGACCTAATGAAAAACTGTTTTTT.

The V and J genes are TRBV5-1 and TRBJ1-1; perhaps TRBD1 as D (6 bases). The CDR3 runs to 16 residues. V gave up 4 bases and J gave up 4 bases, with 20 bases separating them. Per germline, CDR1 SGHRS and CDR2 YFSETQ. For the CDR3, the DNA is TGCGCCAGCAGCCACACCTTAAGGGGGGGCCCCACTGAAGCTTTCTTT. Amino acids: CASSHTLRGGPTEAFF.

This chain connects TRBV6-6 to TRBJ1-2, with TRBD1 matching over 10 bases. This CDR3 has 13 residues. With V trimmed by 6 bases and J by 6 bases, 4 bases remained unmatched. Germline lookup yields CDR1 MNHNY and CDR2 SVGAGI (reference sequence). CDR3 in DNA: TGTGCCAGCAGCGGACAGGGGGTGAATGGCTACACCTTC. Its translation is CASSGQGVNGYTF.

This chain connects TRBV27 to TRBJ2-5, with 7 bases lining up with TRBD1. The CDR3 is made up of 13 amino acids. J lost 2 bases, V lost 4 bases, and 1 base had no gene match. Germline lookup yields CDR1 MNHEY and CDR2 SMNVEV (reference sequence). CDR3 nucleotides: TGTGCCAGCAGTTACAGGGGACAAGAGACCCAGTACTTC. This sequence encodes CASSYRGQETQYF.

DNA of the CDR3: TGTGCCAGCAGCCCCGGGGCTGGGGGAGAGACCCAGTACTTC. It yields the protein CASSPGAGGETQYF. The chain employs TRBV11-3 and TRBJ2-5; D may match TRBD1 or TRBD2 (5 bases each). Trimming removed 5 bases at V and 4 bases at J, with 14 bases between. Germline CDR1 and CDR2: SGHNT and YENEEA. This CDR3 comprises 14 residues.

The CDR3 protein is CASSVAGTTKNIQYF. The DNA of the CDR3 is TGTGCCAGCAGTGTTGCGGGGACCACCAAAAACATTCAGTACTTC. V usage is TRBV28 and J usage is TRBJ2-4, with a possible D match to TRBD2 (6 bases). Per germline, CDR1 MDHEN and CDR2 SYDVKM. This CDR3 has 15 residues. Trimming left V 5 bases short and J 2 bases short, with 13 bases between. Based on the CDR3 plus reference TRBV28 and TRBJ2-4, the full variable domain is DVKVTQSSRYLVKRTGEKVFLECVQDMDHENMFWYRQDPGLGLRLIYFSYDVKMKEKGDIPEGYSVSREKKERFSLILESASTNQTSMYLCASSVAGTTKNIQYFGAGTRLSVL.

The chain uses TRBV30 and TRBJ1-6; 11 bases fit TRBD1. The CDR3 loop spans 14 amino acids. Germline CDR1 GTSNPN, CDR2 SVGIG (reference sequence). Trimming took 0 bases from V and 10 from J; bases not matched to a gene: 2. CDR3 nucleotide sequence: TGTGCCTGGAGTGTTGGGACAGGGGGATCACCCCTCCACTTT. Its protein is CAWSVGTGGSPLHF.

This clone has at least ten counts. The genes are TRBV24-1 and TRBJ2-7; 7 positions agree with TRBD2. Germline V gene sequence: CDR1 KGHDR, CDR2 SFDVKD. This CDR3 has 14 amino acids. V was clipped by 6 bases and J by 5 bases; unmatched bases: 9. The DNA for the CDR3 is TGTGCCACCAGTTCGCGGGAGATTCCCCACGAGCAGTACTTC. It translates to CATSSREIPHEQYF.

The chain links TRBV19 to TRBJ2-7; 10 nucleotides match TRBD2. With 11 bases clipped from V and 0 bases from J, the junction kept 16 bases outside the gene matches. Per the germline V gene, CDR1 is LNHDA and CDR2 is SQIVND (reference sequence). The CDR3 spans 17 residues. The CDR3 bases are TGTGCCGGCCCGAGTCGGACTAGCGGTTATGTCTCCTACGAGCAGTACTTC. It yields the protein CAGPSRTSGYVSYEQYF.

The genes are TRBV5-1 and TRBJ2-5, with 7 bases fitting TRBD1. Losses at the gene ends were 1 base for V and 5 bases for J; bases not matched to a gene: 5. The CDR3 is made up of 14 amino acids. The germline V gene has CDR1 SGHRS and CDR2 YFSETQ. CDR3 coding DNA: TGCGCCAGCAGCTTGTCGACAGGGAAGGAGACCCAGTACTTC. Translation gives CASSLSTGKETQYF.

The chain couples TRBV27 to TRBJ1-2, with TRBD1 matching over 9 bases. This CDR3 has 13 amino acids. J was trimmed by 4 bases and V by 10 bases; bases with no gene match: 7. Germline CDR1 and CDR2: MNHEY and SMNVEV (reference sequence). The CDR3 here is CATAGTGPYGYTF. The CDR3 DNA reads TGTGCCACTGCCGGGACAGGGCCCTATGGCTACACCTTC.

J is TRBJ2-5 and V is TRBV3-1 (or the pseudogene TRBV3-2), with 11 positions matching TRBD2. V lost 4 bases to trimming and J lost 3 bases; unmatched junction nucleotides: 10. This CDR3 is 17 amino acids long. Germline CDR1 reads LGHDT; CDR2 reads YNNKEL (reference sequence). The DNA of the CDR3 is TGTGCCAGCAGCCCACCGTGGGGGACTAGCGGAGAAGAGACCCAGTACTTC. Encoded protein: CASSPPWGTSGEETQYF.

The rearrangement uses TRBV29-1 and TRBJ2-7; D gene uncertain. This CDR3 region has 12 residues. Germline V gene data show CDR1 as SQVTM and CDR2 as ANQGSEA. Trimming shortened V by 4 bases and J by 3 bases, and 10 bases separated the two germline ends. The CDR3 coding sequence is TGCAGCGTTGCCCGGTCCAACTACGAGCAGTACTTC. Translated, it gives CSVARSNYEQYF.

This clone showed up just a few times. The sample holds other DNA sequences that translate to the same CDR3. The rearrangement joins TRBV19 to TRBJ1-5; unclear D gene. The V end lost 3 bases, the J end lost 5 bases, and 11 bases lay between the germline ends. This CDR3 has 14 amino acids. Germline CDR1 is LNHDA and CDR2 is SQIVND (reference sequence). The chain's CDR3 is CASSIGGRDQPQHF. CDR3 DNA: TGTGCCAGTAGTATCGGAGGGAGAGATCAGCCCCAGCATTTT.

A note on this clone: The conserved closing phenylalanine or tryptophan is absent in this CDR3, likely reflecting a read error. The limits of the CDR3 on the DNA are not certain, so only TCRdb's listed CDR3 is given. The genes are TRBV7-9 and TRBJ1-1. The CDR3 spans 13 residues, counting both ends. Germline loops: CDR1 SEHNR, CDR2 FQNEAQ (reference sequence). The CDR3 reads CASSFPESGRVTL.